These T cell receptor beta chains were read from a single sample in a study of T cell responses to AZD1222 COVID-19 vaccine. Clones were read by immunoSEQ multiplex PCR, and TCRdb kept only the in-frame ones, dropping some. The profile shows approximately 110,000 clones, roughly 90% of them singletons. Sequenced material: peripheral blood, taken on day 0 of AZD1222 vaccination. The source is an adult in good health. Both conserved end residues are part of each CDR3. The D gene is left open where the match is weak. The listing skips clone size in some rows; elsewhere it reads once, few, many or a size class.

j_call	d_call	v_call	clone_size	cdr3_nt	cdr3_aa
TRBJ2-2	-	TRBV5-5	-	-	CASSFGAGELFF
TRBJ1-5	TRBD1	TRBV19	-	TGTGCCAGTAGCCCAATCTTCGACAGGGTTACAGGTCAGCCCCAGCATTTT	CASSPIFDRVTGQPQHF
TRBJ1-5	-	TRBV29-1	-	TGCAGCGTCGCCACGGGCCCCAATAGCAATCAGCCCCAGCATTTT	CSVATGPNSNQPQHF
TRBJ1-5	-	TRBV4-1	-	TGCGCCAGCAGCCCACAGGTTTTGGGCAATCAGCCCCAGCATTTT	CASSPQVLGNQPQHF
TRBJ1-1	TRBD1	TRBV19	-	TGTGCCAGTAGTGTCACAGGGGGGAACACTGAAGCTTTCTTT	CASSVTGGNTEAFF
TRBJ2-1	TRBD2	TRBV4-1	-	TGCGCCAGCAGCCCACAAGAACGGCGGGAGGGCGAGTTCTTC	CASSPQERREGEFF
TRBJ2-1	-	TRBV5-1	once	TGCGCCAGCAGCTCCGGGACCCTAAACCGGGGAAATGAGCAGTTCTTC	CASSSGTLNRGNEQFF
TRBJ1-2	-	TRBV5-8	-	TGTGCCAGCAGCTTGGCCCACGGTTCCCAGGGAGCCGGCTACACCTTC	CASSLAHGSQGAGYTF
TRBJ1-6	-	TRBV28	-	TGTGCCAGCAGTTTAATTGGGGACACAAGGTCACCCCTCCACTTT	CASSLIGDTRSPLHF
TRBJ2-1	TRBD2	TRBV7-2	-	TGTGCCAGCAGCTTATGGGGCGGGAGCAACTACAATGAGCAGTTCTTC	CASSLWGGSNYNEQFF
TRBJ1-2	TRBD1	TRBV28	-	TGTGCCAGCATCTCAGGGGGCGTCTATGGCTACACCTTC	CASISGGVYGYTF
TRBJ2-7	-	TRBV28	-	TGTGCCAGCAGTTTAAACCAGCCTAACGAGCAGTACTTC	CASSLNQPNEQYF
TRBJ1-6	-	TRBV21-1	-	TGTGCCAGCAGCGCCCGCCGAGGACAGGGTTCGAGTTCCTATAATTCACCCCTCCACTTT	CASSARRGQGSSSYNSPLHF
TRBJ1-6	TRBD1	TRBV6-5	-	TGTGCCAGCAGTTCCGTGGGACAGGGGGGTGGCTCACCCCTCCACTTT	CASSSVGQGGGSPLHF
TRBJ2-7	TRBD1	TRBV2	-	TGTGCCAGCAGTGAAGTCCCCGGGACAGGGGACCACGAGCAGTACTTC	CASSEVPGTGDHEQYF
TRBJ1-5	TRBD1	TRBV6-5	once	TGTGCCAGCAGTTACGTGGGACAGATCAGCAATCAGCCCCAGCATTTT	CASSYVGQISNQPQHF
TRBJ2-3	TRBD2	TRBV2	-	TGTGCCAGCAGCGGACTAGCGGGGGGGCGTAGCACAGATACGCAGTATTTT	CASSGLAGGRSTDTQYF
TRBJ1-6	-	TRBV7-5	once	TGTGCCAGAAGCTCCTCCAGGGCCCATTCACCCCTCCACTTT	CARSSSRAHSPLHF
TRBJ1-1	-	TRBV5-5	once	TGTGCCAGCAGCTTGGGCCTAGGGACCGGAGGGGTTAACACTGAAGCTTTCTTT	CASSLGLGTGGVNTEAFF
TRBJ1-5	-	TRBV10-3	-	TGTGCCATCAGTGAGTCCGTAGGGGGGGGAGCTCAGCCCCAGCATTTT	CAISESVGGGAQPQHF
TRBJ2-7	-	TRBV4-2	-	TGTGCCAGCAGCCAAGATATTGGGGGTGGAAGGCCGGACCCCTACGAGCAGTACTTC	CASSQDIGGGRPDPYEQYF
TRBJ2-5	-	TRBV11-2	-	TGTGCCAGCAGCTTTGGACCCAGCGGGACCCAGTACTTC	CASSFGPSGTQYF
TRBJ2-5	-	TRBV9	-	TGTGCCAGCAGCGTAGGGGGCGAAGAGACCCAGTACTTC	CASSVGGEETQYF
TRBJ2-7	-	TRBV11-3	-	TGTGCCAGCAGCCGCCTGGATGAACCTTACGAGCAGTACTTC	CASSRLDEPYEQYF
TRBJ1-1	TRBD1	TRBV19	-	TGTGCCAGCCACCGGGACAGGGACTACACTGAAGCTTTCTTT	CASHRDRDYTEAFF
TRBJ2-7	TRBD2	TRBV6-2/TRBV6-3	-	TGTGCCAGCAGTCCCATGGGGACTAGCGGGAGGGTACAGTACTTC	CASSPMGTSGRVQYF
TRBJ2-2	TRBD1	TRBV30	-	TGTGCCTGGAACCGGGACAGGAACACCGGGGAGCTGTTTTTT	CAWNRDRNTGELFF
TRBJ2-7	-	TRBV3-1/TRBV3-2	medium-sized	TGTGCCAGCAGCCCTACAGGGTACGAGCAGTACTTC	CASSPTGYEQYF
TRBJ2-6	-	TRBV7-3	-	TGTGCCAGCAGCATAGGGACACACCCGGGGGGCTCTGGGGCCAACGTCCTGACTTTC	CASSIGTHPGGSGANVLTF
TRBJ1-5	-	TRBV28	-	TGTGCCAGCAGTCCAGGCCCCATCCAGCCCCAGCATTTT	CASSPGPIQPQHF
TRBJ2-7	-	TRBV12-3/TRBV12-4	-	TGTGCCAGCAGTCCAAGATACGAGCAGTACTTC	CASSPRYEQYF
TRBJ1-1	-	TRBV19	-	TGTGCCAGTAGTATATGGATGGATTGGGCCAGGCTCCATGAAGCTTTCTTT	CASSIWMDWARLHEAFF
TRBJ2-7	-	TRBV7-2	-	TGTGCCAGCAGCTCGACAGCCTTCTACGAGCAGTACTTC	CASSSTAFYEQYF
TRBJ2-1	TRBD2	TRBV28	-	TGTGCCAGCAACCTGGGCGGGAGGGTAGTCTATGAGCAGTTCTTC	CASNLGGRVVYEQFF
TRBJ1-1	TRBD1	TRBV7-2	-	TGTGCCAGCAGCTTAGAGACAGGGGGGACTCATGAAGCTTTCTTT	CASSLETGGTHEAFF
TRBJ2-3	TRBD2	TRBV11-2	-	TGTGCCAGCAGCCCGCCTTTACTAGCGGGAGATACGCAGTATTTT	CASSPPLLAGDTQYF
TRBJ1-1	-	TRBV3-1/TRBV3-2	-	TGTGCCAGCAGCCTCTCGACTGAAGCTTTCTTT	CASSLSTEAFF
TRBJ2-3	-	TRBV7-3	-	TGTGCCAGCAGCTTAATGTATAGTACGCAGTATTTT	CASSLMYSTQYF
TRBJ1-4	-	TRBV7-3	-	TGTGCCAGCAGCTTAGACAGAGTTCCTAATGAAAAACTGTTTTTT	CASSLDRVPNEKLFF
TRBJ2-7	-	TRBV30	-	TGTGCCTGGAGTGCGACAGGTGACGAGCAGTACTTC	CAWSATGDEQYF
TRBJ2-1	-	TRBV3-1/TRBV3-2	-	TGTGCCAGCAGCCAAGACTCGGGGCGATACAATGAGCAGTTCTTC	CASSQDSGRYNEQFF
TRBJ2-7	TRBD2	TRBV5-1	-	TGCGCCAGCAGCTTGGAAGCTAGCGGGGGGAATTTCCACGAGCAGTACTTC	CASSLEASGGNFHEQYF
TRBJ2-5	-	TRBV5-4	-	TGTGCCAGCAGCTTGGTAGTCCAGTACCAAGAGACCCAGTACTTC	CASSLVVQYQETQYF
TRBJ2-1	-	TRBV5-1	once	TGCGCCAGCAGCTTCCAAGGGGAAACGGACAATGAGCAGTTCTTC	CASSFQGETDNEQFF
TRBJ1-3	TRBD1	TRBV23-1	-	TGCGCCAGCAGTCAGTCAGACAGGGGCTTTGGAAACACCATATATTTT	CASSQSDRGFGNTIYF
TRBJ1-2	-	TRBV20-1	-	TGCAGTGCTAGAGTTGCGGATCTCTACACCTTC	CSARVADLYTF
TRBJ1-2	-	TRBV6-6	-	TGTGCCAGCGGAGACCTATATGGCTACACCTTC	CASGDLYGYTF
TRBJ1-1	-	TRBV11-2	-	TGTGCCAGCAGCTCCCAGAGGAACACTGAAGCTTTCTTT	CASSSQRNTEAFF
TRBJ1-2	-	TRBV6-6	once	TGTGCCAGCAGACTCGACAGTAACTATGGCTACACCTTC	CASRLDSNYGYTF